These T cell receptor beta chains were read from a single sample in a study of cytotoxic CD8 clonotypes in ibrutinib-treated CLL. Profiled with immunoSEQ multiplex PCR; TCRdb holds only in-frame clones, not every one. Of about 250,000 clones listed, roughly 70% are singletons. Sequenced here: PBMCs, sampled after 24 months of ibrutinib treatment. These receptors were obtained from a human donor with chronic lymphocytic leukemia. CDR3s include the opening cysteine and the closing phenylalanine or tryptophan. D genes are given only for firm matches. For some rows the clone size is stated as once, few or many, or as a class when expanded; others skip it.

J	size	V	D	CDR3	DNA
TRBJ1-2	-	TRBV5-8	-	CASSLARSGYGYTF	TGTGCCAGCAGCTTGGCCCGATCGGGGTATGGCTACACCTTC
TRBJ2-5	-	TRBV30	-	CAWMRGNGETQYF	TGTGCCTGGATGAGGGGAAACGGCGAGACCCAGTACTTC
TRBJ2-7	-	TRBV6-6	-	CASSYSPSSSYEQYF	TGTGCCAGCAGTTACTCCCCGTCTAGCTCCTACGAGCAGTACTTC
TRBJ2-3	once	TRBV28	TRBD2	CASSSGGVSDTQYF	TGTGCCAGCTCCTCGGGAGGGGTTTCAGATACGCAGTATTTT
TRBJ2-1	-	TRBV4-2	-	CASSQDQESHFSEQFF	TGTGCCAGCAGCCAAGATCAGGAGAGTCACTTTAGTGAGCAGTTCTTC
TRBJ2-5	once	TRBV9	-	CASSVSHGETQYF	TGTGCCAGCAGCGTATCGCACGGGGAGACCCAGTACTTC
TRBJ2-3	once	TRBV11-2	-	CASSLVAESDTQYF	TGTGCCAGCAGCTTAGTCGCGGAGTCAGATACGCAGTATTTT
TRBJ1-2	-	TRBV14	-	CASSQEWGANYGYTF	TGTGCCAGCAGCCAAGAATGGGGGGCCAACTATGGCTACACCTTC
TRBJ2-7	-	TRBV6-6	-	CASGRLTYEQYF	TGTGCCAGCGGGAGATTAACCTACGAGCAGTACTTC
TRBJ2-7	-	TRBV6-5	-	CASSYSVSLNPYEQYF	TGTGCCAGCAGTTACTCAGTGAGCCTGAATCCCTACGAGCAGTACTTC
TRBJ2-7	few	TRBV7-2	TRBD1	CASSARDRGSYEQYF	TGTGCCAGCAGCGCCCGGGACAGAGGGTCCTACGAGCAGTACTTC
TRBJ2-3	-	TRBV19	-	CASSMRRGDTQYF	TGTGCCAGTAGTATGAGAAGGGGAGATACGCAGTATTTT
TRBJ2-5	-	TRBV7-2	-	CASSLGLAETQYF	TGTGCCAGCAGCTTAGGTCTAGCAGAGACCCAGTACTTC
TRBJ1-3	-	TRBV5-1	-	CASSDLRGHGNTIYF	TGCGCCAGCAGCGACCTAAGGGGCCATGGAAACACCATATATTTT
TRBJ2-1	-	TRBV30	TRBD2	CAWSSLAGAGGEQFF	TGTGCCTGGAGTTCGTTAGCGGGTGCCGGTGGTGAGCAGTTCTTC
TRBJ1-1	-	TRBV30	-	CASFLNTEAFF	TGTGCCTCGTTCTTGAACACTGAAGCTTTCTTT
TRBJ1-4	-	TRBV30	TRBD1	CACRTGESEKLFF	TGTGCCTGTAGGACAGGGGAAAGCGAAAAACTGTTTTTT
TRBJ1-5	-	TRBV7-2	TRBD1	CASSQRDSSNQPQHF	TGTGCCAGCAGCCAACGGGACAGTAGCAATCAGCCCCAGCATTTT
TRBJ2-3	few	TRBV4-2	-	CASSQLGESTDTQYF	TGTGCCAGCAGCCAACTGGGAGAAAGCACAGATACGCAGTATTTT
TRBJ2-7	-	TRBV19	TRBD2	CASNPGGPPGDEQYF	TGTGCCAGTAACCCGGGGGGGCCTCCCGGGGACGAGCAGTACTTC
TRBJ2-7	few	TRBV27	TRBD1	CASSNSGTAYEQYF	TGTGCCAGCAGTAACTCCGGGACAGCGTACGAGCAGTACTTC
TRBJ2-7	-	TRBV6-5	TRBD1	CASSSGTGGLGREQYF	TGTGCCAGCAGTTCCGGGACAGGGGGCTTAGGGCGCGAGCAGTACTTC
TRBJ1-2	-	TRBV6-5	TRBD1	CASSRTGANYGYTF	TGTGCCAGCAGTAGGACAGGGGCGAACTATGGCTACACCTTC
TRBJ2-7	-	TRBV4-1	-	CASSQVTDGSYEQYF	TGCGCCAGCAGCCAAGTTACGGACGGCTCCTACGAGCAGTACTTC
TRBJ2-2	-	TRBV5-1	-	CASSLAIGGVGTGELFF	TGCGCCAGCAGCTTGGCCATCGGGGGAGTCGGCACCGGGGAGCTGTTTTTT
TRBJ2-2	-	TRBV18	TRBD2	CASSPRKGGDTGELFF	TGTGCCAGCTCACCACGGAAGGGAGGGGACACCGGGGAGCTGTTTTTT
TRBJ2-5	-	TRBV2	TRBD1	CASRNFGQGAVETQYF	TGTGCCAGCAGGAACTTCGGACAGGGGGCGGTAGAGACCCAGTACTTC
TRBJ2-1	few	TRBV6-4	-	CASTDGLEQFF	TGTGCCAGTACGGACGGGCTGGAGCAGTTCTTC
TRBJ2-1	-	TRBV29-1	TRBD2	CSVAAGAKDEQFF	TGCAGCGTTGCGGCGGGAGCGAAAGATGAGCAGTTCTTC
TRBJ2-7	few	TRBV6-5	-	CASSLGSYEQYF	TGTGCCAGCAGCCTTGGCTCCTACGAGCAGTACTTC
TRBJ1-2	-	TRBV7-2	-	CASSLQLYGYTF	TGTGCCAGCAGCTTACAGTTATATGGCTACACCTTC
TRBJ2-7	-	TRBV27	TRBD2	CASSLYSIAGKLYEQYF	TGTGCCAGCAGTTTATACAGCATAGCGGGGAAGCTCTACGAGCAGTACTTC
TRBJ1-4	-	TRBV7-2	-	CASSWSQGSEKLFF	TGTGCCAGCAGCTGGTCGCAAGGGAGTGAAAAACTGTTTTTT
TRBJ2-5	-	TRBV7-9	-	CASSLVATQETQYF	TGTGCCAGCAGCTTAGTGGCCACCCAAGAGACCCAGTACTTC
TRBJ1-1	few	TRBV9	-	CASSVEATSTEAFF	TGTGCCAGCAGCGTAGAGGCGACGAGCACTGAAGCTTTCTTT
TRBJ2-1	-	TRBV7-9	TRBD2	CASSLRPSGDYNEQFF	TGTGCCAGCAGCTTAAGGCCTAGCGGGGACTACAATGAGCAGTTCTTC
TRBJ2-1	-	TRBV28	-	CASSSRAPYNEQFF	TGTGCCAGCAGTAGTCGGGCACCCTACAATGAGCAGTTCTTC
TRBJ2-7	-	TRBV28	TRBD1	CASRQGARPEQYF	TGTGCCAGCAGACAGGGGGCGCGACCCGAGCAGTACTTC
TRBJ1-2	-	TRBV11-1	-	CASLTGANYGYTF	TGTGCCAGCCTGACAGGAGCTAACTATGGCTACACCTTC
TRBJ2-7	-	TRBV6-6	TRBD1	CASNTGDRGYEQYF	TGTGCCAGCAACACGGGGGACAGGGGCTACGAGCAGTACTTC
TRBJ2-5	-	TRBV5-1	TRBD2	CASSLAPGLQETQYF	TGCGCCAGCAGCTTGGCTCCGGGACTACAAGAGACCCAGTACTTC
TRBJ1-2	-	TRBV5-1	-	CASSLTTGANYGYTF	TGCGCCAGCAGCTTGACGACAGGTGCTAACTATGGCTACACCTTC
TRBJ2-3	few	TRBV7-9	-	CASSLERDPTDTQYF	TGTGCCAGCAGCTTAGAGAGGGATCCCACAGATACGCAGTATTTT
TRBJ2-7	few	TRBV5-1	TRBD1	CASSLLGQGAYEQYF	TGCGCCAGCAGCTTGTTGGGACAGGGGGCATACGAGCAGTACTTC
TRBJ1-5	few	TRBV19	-	CASSISEGGSPQHF	TGTGCCAGTAGTATCAGTGAGGGGGGTTCGCCCCAGCATTTT
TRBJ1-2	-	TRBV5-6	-	CASSLGQRPNYGYTF	TGTGCCAGCAGCTTGGGACAGAGACCTAACTATGGCTACACCTTC
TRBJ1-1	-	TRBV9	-	CASSGTWGNTEAFF	TGTGCCAGCAGCGGGACTTGGGGGAACACTGAAGCTTTCTTT
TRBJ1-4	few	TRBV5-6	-	CASSPDAGLNEKLFF	TGTGCCAGCAGCCCTGACGCCGGACTTAATGAAAAACTGTTTTTT
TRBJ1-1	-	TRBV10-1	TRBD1	CASSESTGAGRAFF	TGCGCCAGCAGTGAGTCGACAGGGGCCGGCAGAGCTTTCTTT
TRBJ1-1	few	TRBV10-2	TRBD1	CASSESGGALGAFF	TGCGCCAGCAGTGAGTCAGGGGGCGCTTTGGGAGCTTTCTTT
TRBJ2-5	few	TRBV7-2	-	CASSLDREETQYF	TGTGCCAGCAGCTTAGACCGAGAAGAGACCCAGTACTTC
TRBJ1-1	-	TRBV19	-	CASSIGQNTEAFF	TGTGCCAGTAGTATTGGGCAGAACACTGAAGCTTTCTTT
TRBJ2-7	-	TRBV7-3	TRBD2	CASSFLAGVPYEQYF	TGTGCCAGCAGCTTTCTAGCGGGAGTGCCCTACGAGCAGTACTTC
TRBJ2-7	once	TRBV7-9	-	CASSGAGERVDYEQYF	TGTGCCAGCAGTGGGGCCGGGGAGAGGGTCGACTACGAGCAGTACTTC
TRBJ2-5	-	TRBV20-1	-	CSARYPPAQYF	TGCAGTGCTAGATACCCTCCGGCCCAGTACTTC
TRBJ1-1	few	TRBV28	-	CASSLESAEAFF	TGTGCCAGCAGCCTAGAATCTGCTGAAGCTTTCTTT
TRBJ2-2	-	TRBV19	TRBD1	CASSMGTGRGGELFF	TGTGCCAGTAGTATGGGGACAGGGAGAGGCGGGGAGCTGTTTTTT
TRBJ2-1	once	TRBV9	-	CASSVVGTGDEQFF	TGTGCCAGCAGCGTAGTAGGTACCGGGGATGAGCAGTTCTTC